These 21 T cell receptor beta chains came from one sample sequenced in a study of CD8 T cells in ankylosing spondylitis. Study results and limitations: In ankylosing spondylitis blood, a motif of fewer than 10 highly homologous TCR beta variants appeared characteristic.

The antigens for these receptors are not known. In TCRdb, the 5' RACE reads were re-called with MiXCR into one record per CDR3 protein. The sample holds about 220,000 distinct CDR3 sequences; approximately 20% are singletons and the top ten take 42%. Sample: blood, either unsorted or a sorted T cell fraction (not recorded which). Receptors originate from a male donor with ankylosing spondylitis.

The rearrangement links TRBV5-6 to TRBJ2-7; D gene unclear. V lost 1 base and J 3 bases, leaving 11 bases between the germline ends. The germline V gene has CDR1 SGHDT and CDR2 YYEEEE. The CDR3 runs 14 residues. CDR3 in amino acids: CASSLTPRGYEQYF. CDR3 sequence (DNA): TGTGCCAGCAGCTTGACTCCTCGAGGCTACGAGCAGTACTTC.

This clonotype was seen at least ten times. The chain couples TRBV12-3 or TRBV12-4 to TRBJ2-7; no firm D call. V was clipped by 1 base and J by 1 base, with 5 bases between them. The CDR3 is made up of 13 amino acids. In DNA form, the CDR3 reads TGTGCCAGCAGTTTAGGGCCGTCCTACGAGCAGTACTTC. Translating gives CASSLGPSYEQYF.

The chain links TRBV20-1 to TRBJ2-2, with 12 nucleotides matching TRBD2. The CDR3 is made up of 17 amino acids. The germline V gene encodes CDR1 DFQATT and CDR2 SNEGSKA (reference sequence). J was trimmed by 7 bases and V by 4 bases; bases with no gene match: 13. CDR3 residues: CSAIRLAGDIRLGELFF. The CDR3 DNA follows: TGCAGTGCTATCCGACTAGCGGGAGATATCCGACTCGGGGAGCTGTTTTTT.

This clonotype appeared a few times. This sequence joins TRBV7-6 and TRBJ2-7; 7 positions agree with TRBD2. The germline gives CDR1 SGHVS, CDR2 FNYEAQ. Trimming cost V 5 bases and J 3 bases; bases outside gene matches: 7. The CDR3 length is 14 residues. CDR3 residues: CASSEAGSGYEQYF. For the CDR3, the DNA is TGTGCCAGCAGCGAAGCGGGATCGGGCTACGAGCAGTACTTC.

The table lists this clonotype with a few counts. J is TRBJ2-1 and V is TRBV11-2; D is undetermined. Looked up from germline, CDR1 is SGHAT and CDR2 is FQNNGV. Trimming took off 5 bases at V and 7 bases at J, with 9 bases between the two ends. This CDR3 is built from 12 residues. The CDR3 DNA sequence: TGTGCCAGCAGCCAGAACAATAATGAGCAGTTCTTC. Encoded protein: CASSQNNNEQFF.

The rearrangement joins TRBV29-1 to TRBJ2-7; maybe TRBD1 (6 bases). Germline assignment: CDR1 SQVTM and CDR2 ANQGSEA. V lost 6 bases and J 9 bases, leaving 18 bases between the germline ends. The CDR3 runs 12 residues. CDR3 in amino acids: CSVPDSPSGQYF. The CDR3 coding sequence is TGCAGCGTCCCGGACAGTCCTTCGGGGCAGTACTTC.

This clonotype came up a few times. The chain has TRBV20-1 and TRBJ2-1, with TRBD1 matching over 9 bases. The CDR3 runs to 15 residues. The germline V gene encodes CDR1 DFQATT and CDR2 SNEGSKA (reference sequence). Trimming took 6 bases from V and 6 from J; bases not matched to a gene: 12. CDR3 protein: CSAKQGASAPNEQFF. The CDR3 DNA sequence: TGCAGTGCCAAACAGGGGGCTAGCGCCCCCAATGAGCAGTTCTTC.

This clonotype was seen more than once but under ten times. The chain links TRBV12-3 or TRBV12-4 to TRBJ1-3; 8 nucleotides align to TRBD1. Trimming removed 8 bases from V and 2 bases from J; junction bases left unmatched: 8. The length of the CDR3 is 15 residues. DNA for the CDR3: TGTGCCAGCTCGAACCTGGACAGGGCTGGAAACACCATATATTTT. It encodes CASSNLDRAGNTIYF.

This clonotype showed up just a few times. The V call is TRBV10-3, the J call TRBJ2-3; no definite D call. The CDR3 length is 12 residues. The V end was cut by 3 bases, the J end by 6 bases, with 7 bases between. In germline, CDR1 is ENHRY, CDR2 SYGVKD. The CDR3: CAISDDDDTQYF. The CDR3 nucleotides read TGTGCCATCAGTGATGACGACGATACGCAGTATTTT.

This clonotype was counted between two and nine times. The J gene is TRBJ2-2, the V gene TRBV12-3 or TRBV12-4; the match to TRBD2 covers 7 bases. This CDR3 comprises 15 residues. With V trimmed by 7 bases and J by 1 base, 6 bases remained unmatched. The CDR3 nucleotides read TGTGCCAGCACGTTAGCGGGCCTGAACACCGGGGAGCTGTTTTTT. Translated: CASTLAGLNTGELFF.

This clonotype was found a few times. The V and J genes are TRBV27 and TRBJ1-1; D might be TRBD1 (5 bases). The CDR3 sequence is 14 residues long. V was trimmed by 5 bases and J by 7 bases, leaving 17 bases between them. Germline CDR1 is MNHEY and CDR2 is SMNVEV (reference sequence). The CDR3: CASSPIVRAGEAFF. CDR3 DNA sequence: TGTGCCAGCAGTCCCATTGTCAGGGCCGGTGAAGCTTTCTTT.

This chain uses TRBV29-1 with TRBJ2-5; D remains ambiguous. This CDR3 comprises 12 residues. Germline V gives CDR1 SQVTM, CDR2 ANQGSEA. Deletions cut 0 bases from V and 5 bases from J, with 7 bases between. The chain's CDR3 is CSVEDRRETQYF. DNA of the CDR3: TGCAGCGTTGAAGACAGAAGGGAGACCCAGTACTTC.

The rearrangement joins TRBV12-3 or TRBV12-4 to TRBJ2-2, with 7 bases identical to TRBD2. The V and J ends lost 5 bases and 10 bases, in that order; junction bases with no gene match: 13. The CDR3 is 15 amino acids. The CDR3 DNA reads as TGTGCCAGCAGTCCAGGGTCTAGCGGAGGGGAGGAGCTGTTTTTT. Amino acid sequence: CASSPGSSGGEELFF.

This clonotype was counted between two and nine times. The chain carries TRBV11-1 and TRBJ1-1; TRBD1 is a possible D gene (6 bases). Germline CDR1 reads SGHAT; CDR2 reads FQDESV (reference sequence). Deletions cut 0 bases from V and 6 bases from J, with 8 bases between. This CDR3 is built from 13 residues. The CDR3 loop reads CASSLAWTAEAFF. The CDR3 coding sequence is TGTGCCAGCAGCTTAGCGTGGACAGCTGAAGCTTTCTTT.

The chain links TRBV18 to TRBJ2-7; weak D call: TRBD1 (5 bases). V lost 3 bases and J 4 bases, leaving 19 bases between the germline ends. The germline gives CDR1 KGHSH, CDR2 LQKENI. This CDR3 spans 16 amino acids. CDR3: CASSPGRRGHGYEQYF. CDR3 coding DNA: TGTGCCAGCTCACCCGGTCGAAGGGGCCATGGATACGAGCAGTACTTC.

The chain carries TRBV7-3 and TRBJ2-1; D unclear. CDR1 and CDR2 (germline): SGHTA, FQGTGA. With 1 base removed from V and 10 bases from J, the gap between germline ends came to 11 bases. The CDR3 has 13 residues. CDR3 DNA: TGTGCCAGCAGCTTAAGGTTGGGGAAGGAGCAGTTCTTC. Amino acid sequence: CASSLRLGKEQFF.

This clonotype was recorded only once. J is TRBJ2-7 and V is TRBV27, with TRBD1 as a possible D gene (5 bases). The germline CDR1 and CDR2 sequences are MNHEY and SMNVEV (reference sequence). The germline V and J ends were trimmed by 7 bases and 1 base, with 11 bases remaining between them. The CDR3 has 13 residues. The CDR3 protein is CASKLTGSYEQYF. DNA of the CDR3: TGTGCCAGCAAGCTAACAGGTTCCTACGAGCAGTACTTC.

This clonotype was seen only a few times. V is TRBV12-3 or TRBV12-4 and J is TRBJ2-7, with D unresolved. The CDR3 extends over 14 amino acids. V lost 3 bases to trimming and J lost 2 bases, with 11 bases between them. This CDR3 is CASSLADHPYEQYF. DNA of the CDR3: TGTGCCAGCAGTTTGGCGGATCACCCCTACGAGCAGTACTTC.

As DNA, the CDR3 is TGTGCCAGCATCGACGCGGGGGTTGCCGGGGAGCTGTTTTTT. This sequence encodes CASIDAGVAGELFF. V usage is TRBV12-3 or TRBV12-4 and J usage is TRBJ2-2, with 7 positions matching TRBD2. This CDR3 has 14 residues. With V trimmed by 7 bases and J by 6 bases, 8 bases remained unmatched.

This clonotype was observed once. The V and J genes are TRBV6-5 and TRBJ2-5; a weak D match, TRBD1 (5 bases). The CDR3 runs 14 residues. Trimming took off 2 bases at V and 5 bases at J, with 12 bases between the two ends. The germline V gene has CDR1 MNHEY and CDR2 SVGAGI. As DNA, the CDR3 is TGTGCCAGCAGTTACCGGACACCTCGGGAGACCCAGTACTTC. Translation gives CASSYRTPRETQYF.

This clonotype was counted a few times. This chain connects TRBV6-2 or TRBV6-3 to TRBJ1-1; no clear D. There are 16 residues in the CDR3. Per germline, CDR1 MNHEY and CDR2 SVGEGT. V lost 4 bases and J lost 0, with 15 bases in between. The CDR3 bases are TGTGCCAGCAGTTTCATCCCGGACGGAATGAACACTGAAGCTTTCTTT. Amino acid sequence: CASSFIPDGMNTEAFF.